These 13 T cell receptor beta chains came from one sample sequenced in a study of cytomegalovirus exposure and HLA in healthy donors. The PCR had 60 Vbeta and 13 Jbeta primers. TCRdb's table, derived via immunoSEQ multiplex PCR, lists solely in-frame clones and lacks some. The table shows approximately 160,000 clones, with roughly 85% occurring only once. What was sequenced was PBMCs. Every receptor here comes from a man between 18 and 29 years old in good health and CMV-seropositive.

This clone was detected a few times. This chain joins TRBV7-2 and TRBJ2-7; 9 bases agree with TRBD1. J gave up 4 bases and V 5 bases, and 12 bases lay outside the gene matches. This CDR3 region has 16 residues. Germline lookup yields CDR1 SGHTA and CDR2 FQGNSA. CDR3 DNA sequence: TGTGCCAGCAGCCAGAACACCGGGACAGGGAGTTACGAGCAGTACTTC. Translated, it gives CASSQNTGTGSYEQYF. Full variable domain (rest looked up from reference TRBV7-2 and TRBJ2-7): GAGVSQSPSNKVTEKGKDVELRCDPISGHTALYWYRQSLGQGLEFLIYFQGNSAPDKSGLPSDRFSAERTGGSVSTLTIQRTQQEDSAVYLCASSQNTGTGSYEQYFGPGTRLTVT.

The chain couples TRBV5-6 to TRBJ1-1; D remains ambiguous. This CDR3 spans 13 amino acids. Germline V lookup: CDR1 SGHDT, CDR2 YYEEEE. The V and J ends lost 4 bases and 2 bases respectively, with 9 bases between them. CDR3 DNA sequence: TGTGCCAGCAGCCTGACACCAAACACTGAAGCTTTCTTT. As protein: CASSLTPNTEAFF.

The chain carries TRBV7-9 and TRBJ1-2, with TRBD1 matching over 10 bases. This CDR3 contains 15 residues. Germline trimming cut 4 bases from V and 2 bases from J; bases unmatched to any gene: 4. Germline CDR1 and CDR2: SEHNR and FQNEAQ (reference sequence). The CDR3 sequence is CASSSGTGANYGYTF. CDR3 nucleotide sequence: TGTGCCAGCAGCTCTGGGACAGGGGCCAACTATGGCTACACCTTC.

This chain uses TRBV11-2 with TRBJ2-7; TRBD2 is a possible D gene (5 bases). CDR3 size: 15 residues. Trimming pared 0 bases from V and 2 bases from J, leaving 11 bases between. Germline CDR1 and CDR2: SGHAT and FQNNGV. The CDR3 sequence is CASSLEGGQTYEQYF. For the CDR3, the DNA is TGTGCCAGCAGCTTAGAAGGCGGGCAAACCTACGAGCAGTACTTC.

This sequence joins TRBV6-1 and TRBJ2-7; perhaps TRBD1 as D (5 bases). This CDR3 comprises 15 residues. CDR1 is MNHNS and CDR2 is SASEGT in the germline V gene. The germline V and J ends were trimmed by 5 bases and 2 bases, with 16 bases remaining between them. The CDR3: CASSPLGAQTYEQYF. The CDR3 DNA reads as TGTGCCAGCAGTCCCCTAGGGGCACAGACCTACGAGCAGTACTTC.

V and J are TRBV9 and TRBJ1-5; TRBD1 agrees at 7 bases. Trimming removed 0 bases from V and 6 bases from J; junction bases left unmatched: 3. The CDR3 has 14 amino acids. The germline gives CDR1 SGDLS, CDR2 YYNGEE. CDR3 coding DNA: TGTGCCAGCAGCGTAGCTAGGGGGCCTCAGCCCCAGCATTTT. It yields the protein CASSVARGPQPQHF.

This chain connects TRBV6-5 to TRBJ1-1; D is ambiguous. Trimming took 5 bases from V and 1 from J, leaving 11 bases between them. The germline V gene has CDR1 MNHEY and CDR2 SVGAGI. CDR3 size: 14 residues. CDR3 loop: CASSGTTPNTEAFF. CDR3 nucleotide sequence: TGTGCCAGCAGTGGTACGACACCGAACACTGAAGCTTTCTTT.

This clone has just a few counts. This sequence joins TRBV29-1 and TRBJ1-2; D is uncertain. V lost 5 bases and J 5 bases, leaving 9 bases between the germline ends. This CDR3 region has 11 residues. Germline V gene sequence: CDR1 SQVTM, CDR2 ANQGSEA. CDR3 bases: TGCAGCGTTCACGGGGATTATGGCTACACCTTC. Translating gives CSVHGDYGYTF. Full variable domain (remainder filled in from reference TRBV29-1 and TRBJ1-2): SAVISQKPSRDICQRGTSLTIQCQVDSQVTMMFWYRQQPGQSLTLIATANQGSEATYESGFVIDKFPISRPNLTFSTLTVSNMSPEDSSIYLCSVHGDYGYTFGSGTRLTVV.

The chain is built from TRBV11-2 and TRBJ1-1; D is possibly TRBD1 (6 bases). This CDR3 has 14 residues. V lost 0 bases and J 5 bases, leaving 10 bases between the germline ends. Germline V gene lookup returns CDR1 SGHAT and CDR2 FQNNGV. The CDR3 loop is CASSLEGAATEAFF. The CDR3 nucleotides read TGTGCCAGCAGCTTAGAGGGGGCTGCGACTGAAGCTTTCTTT.

This clone was observed a handful of times. This chain uses TRBV6-5 with TRBJ2-7; 9 bases are a match to TRBD1. V shed 6 bases, J shed 6 bases, and the junction held 9 bases outside the gene matches. Germline V gene lookup returns CDR1 MNHEY and CDR2 SVGAGI. The CDR3 totals 14 residues. This CDR3 is CASRETQGAAEQYF. CDR3 coding DNA: TGTGCCAGCAGGGAAACACAGGGGGCCGCCGAGCAGTACTTC.

The chain combines TRBV5-1 with TRBJ2-7; 7 nucleotides match TRBD1. The CDR3 consists of 13 residues. Germline trimming cut 1 base from V and 5 bases from J; bases unmatched to any gene: 3. Germline lookup yields CDR1 SGHRS and CDR2 YFSETQ. CDR3 amino acids: CASSLSDRNEQYF. In DNA form, the CDR3 reads TGCGCCAGCAGCTTGTCGGACAGGAACGAGCAGTACTTC.

The V call is TRBV19, the J call TRBJ1-1; D perhaps matches TRBD1 (6 bases). The CDR3 runs 16 residues. The V and J ends lost 5 bases and 6 bases respectively, with 22 bases between them. Looked up from germline, CDR1 is LNHDA and CDR2 is SQIVND (reference sequence). CDR3 bases: TGTGCCAGTAGTGATTGGGGACATAAGGGAAATTCTGAAGCTTTCTTT. Its translation: CASSDWGHKGNSEAFF.

Points on this clone: Other DNA sequences within the sample encode an identical CDR3. The chain has TRBV30 and TRBJ1-5; 7 bases are shared with TRBD1. The J segment lost 4 bases and the V segment lost 2 bases, leaving 2 bases of the junction unmatched. Per the germline V gene, CDR1 is GTSNPN and CDR2 is SVGIG (reference sequence). The CDR3 is 13 residues long. CDR3 DNA sequence: TGTGCCTGGAGTTCGACAGGGAATCAGCCCCAGCATTTT. Translated: CAWSSTGNQPQHF.